The rows below give T cell receptor beta chains drawn from one sample of a study of cytomegalovirus exposure and HLA in healthy donors. Sequencing used immunoSEQ multiplex PCR; TCRdb keeps in-frame clones, though not all of them. The sample includes tens of thousands of clones, about 80% of them seen just once. Sequencing was done on a sample of PBMCs. The receptors shown here come from a woman aged 45 to 65 in good health and CMV-seropositive. Each CDR3 is given with its conserved first and last residue. Fields, in order: D gene, V gene, clone size, J gene, CDR3 protein, CDR3 DNA. The D gene is left open where the match is weak. Clone size appears in some rows only: once, few, many, or a class for an expanded clone.

-	TRBV18	-	TRBJ1-2	CASGYRELDGYTF	TGTGCCAGCGGGTACAGGGAACTCGATGGCTACACCTTC
TRBD1	TRBV28	-	TRBJ1-1	CACSETGAPNTEAFF	TGTGCCTGCAGTGAAACAGGGGCCCCGAACACTGAAGCTTTCTTT
TRBD1	TRBV2	-	TRBJ1-2	CASSVRQGNYGYTF	TGTGCCAGCAGTGTTCGACAGGGGAACTATGGCTACACCTTC
-	TRBV15	-	TRBJ1-2	CATSPQRSQLYGYTF	TGTGCCACCAGCCCTCAGAGGTCCCAGCTCTATGGCTACACCTTC
TRBD2	TRBV2	-	TRBJ2-7	CASSVLRGGYEQYF	TGTGCCAGCAGCGTTTTGCGGGGGGGCTACGAGCAGTACTTC
TRBD2	TRBV7-8	-	TRBJ2-1	CASSLLAGVYNEQFF	TGTGCCAGCAGCCTCCTAGCGGGGGTCTACAATGAGCAGTTCTTC
TRBD1	TRBV7-8	-	TRBJ2-7	CASSPGTGLFDGREQYF	TGTGCCAGCAGCCCCGGGACAGGCCTGTTTGACGGTCGTGAGCAGTACTTC
-	TRBV7-9	-	TRBJ1-1	CASSSLGPTEAFF	TGTGCCAGCAGCTCCCTGGGGCCCACTGAAGCTTTCTTT
-	TRBV27	-	TRBJ2-1	CASSSLYGEQFF	TGTGCCAGCAGTTCCTTGTATGGCGAGCAGTTCTTC
-	TRBV5-1	-	TRBJ1-1	CASSLAAGQDEAFF	TGCGCCAGCAGCTTGGCTGCGGGCCAGGATGAAGCTTTCTTT
-	TRBV6-5	-	TRBJ2-5	CASSSQRQYQETQYF	TGTGCCAGCAGCTCCCAGAGACAGTACCAAGAGACCCAGTACTTC
TRBD2	TRBV4-1	few	TRBJ2-2	CASSPGLAGGPNTGELFF	TGCGCCAGCAGCCCGGGACTAGCGGGAGGGCCGAACACCGGGGAGCTGTTTTTT
-	TRBV11-2	-	TRBJ2-6	CASSSHFSGANVLTF	TGTGCCAGCAGCTCCCATTTCTCTGGGGCCAACGTCCTGACTTTC
-	TRBV6-5	few	TRBJ1-3	CASSYQGNTIYF	TGTGCCAGCAGTTACCAGGGCAACACCATATATTTT
-	TRBV9	-	TRBJ2-1	CASSARQVNEQFF	TGTGCCAGCAGCGCCCGACAGGTCAATGAGCAGTTCTTC
TRBD1	TRBV28	-	TRBJ2-3	CASSFHRDREIDTQYF	TGTGCCAGCAGTTTCCACCGGGACAGGGAGATAGATACGCAGTATTTT
-	TRBV15	-	TRBJ2-2	CATSREPDRSGELFF	TGTGCCACCAGCAGAGAGCCCGACAGGTCCGGGGAGCTGTTTTTT
TRBD1	TRBV18	-	TRBJ2-1	CASSFGQVNEQFF	TGTGCCAGCTCATTTGGACAGGTCAATGAGCAGTTCTTC
TRBD1	TRBV27	-	TRBJ1-5	CASSSWTGSRPQHF	TGTGCCAGCAGTTCCTGGACAGGGTCCAGGCCCCAGCATTTT
-	TRBV7-9	-	TRBJ1-2	CASSLAGGRGGYTF	TGTGCCAGCAGCTTAGCCGGAGGCCGCGGGGGCTACACCTTC
-	TRBV7-8	-	TRBJ2-1	CASSSTLREQFF	TGTGCCAGCAGCTCGACTCTTCGTGAGCAGTTCTTC
-	TRBV2	-	TRBJ2-1	CASSGSGSIEQFF	TGTGCCAGCAGTGGATCAGGGTCAATTGAGCAGTTCTTC
-	TRBV4-1	few	TRBJ1-3	CASSRTVISGNTIYF	TGCGCCAGCAGCCGAACAGTGATCTCTGGAAACACCATATATTTT
TRBD2	TRBV10-3	-	TRBJ2-1	CATSGENEQFF	TGTGCCACTAGCGGGGAGAATGAGCAGTTCTTC
TRBD1	TRBV15	-	TRBJ2-3	CATSTRDSSTDTQYF	TGTGCCACCAGCACCCGGGACAGTAGCACAGATACGCAGTATTTT
-	TRBV5-1	-	TRBJ2-1	CASSLITSGNEQFF	TGCGCCAGCAGCTTAATAACTAGTGGCAATGAGCAGTTCTTC
-	TRBV9	-	TRBJ2-3	CASSVGAGRDTQYF	TGTGCCAGCAGCGTAGGCGCGGGGAGAGATACGCAGTATTTT
-	TRBV6-1	-	TRBJ2-1	CASTRDSNEQFF	TGTGCCAGCACTCGGGACTCCAATGAGCAGTTCTTC
TRBD1	TRBV5-8	few	TRBJ1-5	CASSWGTGPHQPQHF	TGTGCCAGCAGCTGGGGGACAGGGCCCCATCAGCCCCAGCATTTT
-	TRBV29-1	-	TRBJ2-1	CSVMRANEQFF	TGCAGCGTTATGAGGGCCAATGAGCAGTTCTTC
-	TRBV10-2	-	TRBJ2-5	CASRGAGWETQYF	TGCGCCAGCAGGGGGGCGGGTTGGGAGACCCAGTACTTC
TRBD2	TRBV19	-	TRBJ2-1	CASTTGLAGRSSYNEQFF	TGTGCCAGTACCACGGGACTAGCGGGAAGGAGCTCCTACAATGAGCAGTTCTTC
TRBD1	TRBV10-3	-	TRBJ1-6	CAISESGTGPSPLHF	TGTGCCATCAGTGAAAGTGGGACAGGTCCCTCACCCCTCCACTTT
TRBD2	TRBV6-5	-	TRBJ2-1	CASSYRTSGRYNEQFF	TGTGCCAGCAGTTACCGGACTAGCGGGAGGTACAATGAGCAGTTCTTC
-	TRBV4-1	-	TRBJ1-4	CASSQGGGLSNEKLFF	TGCGCCAGCAGCCAAGGAGGAGGGTTGTCTAATGAAAAACTGTTTTTT
TRBD1	TRBV5-6	-	TRBJ1-6	CASSLFSGTGHSPLHF	TGTGCCAGCAGCTTGTTCTCCGGGACAGGCCATTCACCCCTCCACTTT
TRBD1	TRBV19	once	TRBJ2-7	CASSTIPTGSNEQYF	TGTGCCAGTAGTACCATCCCGACAGGGTCCAACGAGCAGTACTTC
-	TRBV6-5	-	TRBJ2-1	CASSSLAGNEQFF	TGTGCCAGCAGTTCCCTGGCAGGGAATGAGCAGTTCTTC
TRBD2	TRBV30	-	TRBJ2-5	CAWSPPTSLQYF	TGTGCCTGGAGTCCCCCGACTAGCTTGCAGTACTTC
TRBD1	TRBV6-5	-	TRBJ2-7	CASRRDSYEQYF	TGTGCCAGCAGACGGGACAGTTACGAGCAGTACTTC
-	TRBV7-6	-	TRBJ1-1	CASSLVITEAFF	TGTGCCAGCAGCTTAGTAATCACTGAAGCTTTCTTT
TRBD1	TRBV25-1	-	TRBJ1-6	CASSEAGTGALNSPLHF	TGTGCCAGCAGTGAAGCCGGGACAGGGGCCCTGAATTCACCCCTCCACTTT
-	TRBV29-1	once	TRBJ2-4	CSVRGAGGGNIQYF	TGCAGCGTCAGGGGTGCTGGGGGGGGAAACATTCAGTACTTC
TRBD2	TRBV10-1	-	TRBJ2-2	CASCPAGGSGELFF	TGCGCCAGCTGCCCGGCGGGAGGGTCCGGGGAGCTGTTTTTT
TRBD2	TRBV15	-	TRBJ2-1	CATSSWRGDSYNEQFF	TGTGCCACCAGCAGTTGGCGGGGGGACTCCTACAATGAGCAGTTCTTC
-	TRBV27	-	TRBJ1-4	CASHRQANEKLFF	TGTGCCAGCCATCGACAGGCTAATGAAAAACTGTTTTTT
-	TRBV21-1	-	TRBJ2-1	CASRAMIAGGRDEQFF	TGTGCCAGCAGAGCGATGATAGCGGGGGGGCGAGATGAGCAGTTCTTC
TRBD1	TRBV27	-	TRBJ1-2	CASSRTGAGGYGYTF	TGTGCCAGCAGTCGTACAGGGGCAGGTGGCTATGGCTACACCTTC